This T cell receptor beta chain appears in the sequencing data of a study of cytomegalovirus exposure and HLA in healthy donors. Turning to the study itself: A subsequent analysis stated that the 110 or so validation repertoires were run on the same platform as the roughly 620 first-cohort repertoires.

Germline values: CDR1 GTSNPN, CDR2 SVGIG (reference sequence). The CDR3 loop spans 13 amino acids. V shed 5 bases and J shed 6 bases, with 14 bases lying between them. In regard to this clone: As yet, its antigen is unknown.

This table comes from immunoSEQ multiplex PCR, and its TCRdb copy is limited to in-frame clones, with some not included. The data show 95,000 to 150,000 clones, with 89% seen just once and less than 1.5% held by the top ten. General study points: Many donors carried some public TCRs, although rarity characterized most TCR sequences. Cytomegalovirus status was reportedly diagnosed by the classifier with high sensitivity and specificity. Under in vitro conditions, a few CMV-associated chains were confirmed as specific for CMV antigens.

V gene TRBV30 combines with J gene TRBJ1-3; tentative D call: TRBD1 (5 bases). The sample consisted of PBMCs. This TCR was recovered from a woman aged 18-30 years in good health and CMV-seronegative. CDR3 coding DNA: TGTGCCTGGGGAGCGGGGCCCGCAAACACCATATATTTT. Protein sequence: CAWGAGPANTIYF.